This TCR beta chain was identified in a study of lymphopenia after photon versus proton radiotherapy. Study outcomes and limitations: In patients who died, overall survival fell as post-nadir TCR diversity dropped more. Oligoclonal CD8+ Temra expansion after nadir drove photon patients' diversity drop.

About this clone: What it binds is not known.

Assay used: immunoSEQ multiplex PCR; TCRdb lists only in-frame clones, some missing. The sample carries 55,000 to 75,000 clones, approximately 91% recorded once. V was clipped by 2 bases and J by 2 bases, with 8 bases between them. Per the germline V gene, CDR1 is SGHNT and CDR2 is YYREEE (reference sequence). The length of the CDR3 is 13 residues. The source material was peripheral blood, sampled from a patient treated with photon-based radiotherapy. V is TRBV5-4 and J is TRBJ2-7; D not certain. The receptor's source is a woman between 65 and 79 years old with pancreatic cancer. The CDR3 nucleotides read TGTGCCAGCAGCTTTGAAGGGACCTACGAGCAGTACTTC. Its translation: CASSFEGTYEQYF.